These T cell receptor beta chains were read from a single sample in a study of T cells in localized non-small cell lung cancer. The repertoire was sequenced with immunoSEQ multiplex PCR; TCRdb's copy has only in-frame clones and lacks some. The sample lists some 22,000 clones; 88% were seen once. This specimen was PBMCs, taken before any cancer treatment. Receptors were obtained from a man aged 40 to 70 with stage II squamous cell lung carcinoma. Both conserved end residues are part of each CDR3.

TRBV9 | CASSGRKGVDTEAFF
TRBV7-2 | CASSRPQGSGNTIYF
TRBV21-1 | CASDLRGQETQYF
TRBV6-5 | CASSPPGSPLHF
TRBV5-1 | CASSSLRQGDNSPLHF
TRBV7-9 | CASSSGGGTGLWDIQYF
TRBV5-1 | CASSPTSGGARFTDTQYF
TRBV7-8 | CASSLELAGSTDTQYF
TRBV28 | CASSFLGVSGNTIYF
TRBV10-1 | CASSEGDRGVDTQYF
TRBV18 | CASSRTTGRNTGELFF
TRBV30 | CAWTLDTYSYEQYF
TRBV5-1 | CASSLDMGDTQYF
TRBV5-1 | CASSLAPGDYEQYF
TRBV2 | CASRRDNYGYTF